A selection of T cell receptor beta chains follows, all from one sample in a study of T cells in Graves' hyperthyroidism and ophthalmopathy. TCRdb reprocessed the multiplex PCR reads with MiXCR, giving one entry per CDR3 protein. This sample yields about 640,000 distinct CDR3 sequences, of which 20% are seen a single time; 34% belongs to the top ten. Sequences were obtained from blood. These receptors were collected from a man under 40 with Graves' ophthalmopathy. Both conserved end residues are part of each CDR3. Expanded clones are given a class, and other clones once, few, many or no size at all.

clone size	V gene	CDR3 protein
-	TRBV7-2	CASSLQGAYSNQPQHF
-	TRBV2	CASRAGWGPYEQYF
-	TRBV5-8	CASSLGRVQGETQYF
-	TRBV30	CAWSESRAGGYTF
few	TRBV9	CASSVAVGSVGEHEQFF
-	TRBV7-2	CASSLPSGTSETQYF
few	TRBV6-2/TRBV6-3	CASSYGGDTDTQYF
many	TRBV28	CASSFGWDEQYF
-	TRBV30	CAWSPPSSIYEQYF
-	TRBV25-1	CASFGRGRTASNYGYTF
-	TRBV5-6	CASHRDSLFGYTF
-	TRBV12-3/TRBV12-4	CASSLGTSGRVTDTQYF
many	TRBV28	CASSTTGRETDTQYF
few	TRBV18	CASSPRSTNTGELFF
-	TRBV7-2	CASTGQGYTGELFF
many	TRBV28	CASSLRDRGSNSAGELFF
-	TRBV29-1	CSVTGLQTYNEQFF
-	TRBV20-1	CSTRSLVTGNSYEQYF
-	TRBV5-8	CASSPSPSTNEKLFF
few	TRBV3-1	CASSQADSQYFKNIQYF
few	TRBV24-1	CATLSSYNEQFF
few	TRBV20-1	CSAIDRSTDTQYF
few	TRBV7-9	CASSPGQGGRQETQYF
many	TRBV11-2	CASSLTGVNYGYTF
few	TRBV7-9	CASVSGTDFSYEQYF